This passage covers 26 T cell receptor beta chains from one sample sequenced in a study of beta chain features in type 1 diabetes. Study observations and caveats: Type 1 diabetes patients showed a moderate but significant shortening of TCRB CDR3s in all four CD4+ subsets.

The investigators reverse transcribed all of the isolated RNA, so they sequenced expressed TCRB transcripts. Profiling relied on immunoSEQ multiplex PCR, and the TCRdb table lists in-frame clones only, not all of them. The sample includes 150,000 to 170,000 clones, approximately 10% of them seen just once. These receptors have no known antigen. The specimen was central memory CD4+ T cells from blood. These receptors were taken from a man between 25 and 39 years old with type 1 diabetes.

This clone was observed a handful of times. The chain uses TRBV18 and TRBJ2-7, with TRBD2 matching over 7 bases. V gave up 1 base and J gave up 5 bases; unmatched junction bases: 2. The CDR3 loop spans 13 amino acids. Germline CDR1 is KGHSH and CDR2 is LQKENI. CDR3 in amino acids: CASSPQRDDEQYF. CDR3 in DNA: TGTGCCAGCTCACCACAGCGGGACGACGAGCAGTACTTC.

This clone showed up many times. The chain has TRBV7-2 and TRBJ2-1; D gene uncertain. The CDR3 has 16 amino acids. V lost 0 bases and J 3 bases, leaving 12 bases between the germline ends. In germline, CDR1 is SGHTA, CDR2 FQGNSA. The CDR3: CASSLARPADYNEQFF. The CDR3 bases are TGTGCCAGCAGCTTAGCCAGACCTGCGGACTACAATGAGCAGTTCTTC.

This clone was detected a few times. The chain employs TRBV2 and TRBJ2-7, with no clear D. The ends were cut back, 2 bases at V and 6 bases at J, with 5 bases in the middle. Per germline, CDR1 SNHLY and CDR2 FYNNEI. The CDR3 runs 11 residues. CDR3 nucleotide sequence: TGTGCCAGCAGTGAACACGGCGAGCAGTACTTC. It is translated as CASSEHGEQYF. The full variable domain, its missing parts supplied by reference TRBV2 and TRBJ2-7, is EPEVTQTPSHQVTQMGQEVILRCVPISNHLYFYWYRQILGQKVEFLVSFYNNEISEKSEIFDDQFSVERPDGSNFTLKIRSTKLEDSAMYFCASSEHGEQYFGPGTRLTVT.

The J gene is TRBJ2-7, the V gene TRBV13, with D maybe TRBD2 (6 bases). V lost 5 bases and J lost 5, with 13 bases in between. Per germline, CDR1 PRHDT and CDR2 FYEKMQ (reference sequence). This CDR3 has 13 residues. As DNA, the CDR3 is TGTGCCAGCAGCCTCACGGAGGGGCACGAGCAGTACTTC. The encoded protein is CASSLTEGHEQYF.

V usage is TRBV5-1 and J usage is TRBJ2-5, with TRBD1 matching 8 bases. Germline CDR1 SGHRS, CDR2 YFSETQ. This CDR3 has 15 residues. Trimming removed 5 bases from V and 4 bases from J; junction bases left unmatched: 10. The CDR3 DNA reads TGCGCCAGCAGACTGACAGGGGTGGCGACAGAGACCCAGTACTTC. It translates to CASRLTGVATETQYF.

This chain connects TRBV7-2 to TRBJ2-3; the D is unclear. The CDR3 contains 14 residues. Trimming left V 6 bases short and J 0 bases short, with 10 bases between. Germline lookup yields CDR1 SGHTA and CDR2 FQGNSA. CDR3 region: CASSFQASTDTQYF. CDR3 bases: TGTGCCAGCAGTTTCCAGGCTAGCACAGATACGCAGTATTTT.

V and J are TRBV5-1 and TRBJ1-5, with 8 bases lining up with TRBD1. Germline-derived CDR1 and CDR2 are SGHRS and YFSETQ. CDR3 length: 14 amino acids. The junction had 7 bases not matched to a gene; V was cut back by 4 bases and J by 7 bases. The CDR3 nucleotides read TGCGCCAGCAGCCCCGGACAGGGAGGACAGCCCCAGCATTTT. It is translated as CASSPGQGGQPQHF.

The CDR3 nucleotides are TGTGCCAGCAGCATGAGAGCGGGATTCGACTACGAGCAGTACTTC. Its translation is CASSMRAGFDYEQYF. V is TRBV28 and J is TRBJ2-7, with TRBD2 identical over 7 bases. Germline V lookup: CDR1 MDHEN, CDR2 SYDVKM. The CDR3 consists of 15 residues. V was pared by 6 bases and J by 3 bases, with 11 bases of the junction left unmatched.

J is TRBJ1-5 and V is TRBV28; weak D call: TRBD1 (5 bases). The CDR3 totals 14 residues. Germline CDR1 is MDHEN and CDR2 is SYDVKM. The V gene lost 5 bases and the J gene lost 6 bases, with 14 bases spanning the gap. The CDR3 loop reads CASSTRTRTQPQHF. DNA for the CDR3: TGTGCCAGCAGTACCAGGACAAGGACTCAGCCCCAGCATTTT.

The chain is built from TRBV6-1 and TRBJ2-7; TRBD1 might be the D (5 bases). The V end was cut by 2 bases, the J end by 5 bases, with 16 bases between. This CDR3 is 15 amino acids long. CDR1 is MNHNS, CDR2 SASEGT, per germline. Here the CDR3 DNA reads TGTGCCAGCAGTGAAACGACAGTTAAACCCCACGAGCAGTACTTC. This codes for CASSETTVKPHEQYF.

This clone occurred a few times. This chain links TRBV2 with TRBJ2-1; TRBD2 matches at 11 bases. V shed 3 bases and J 16 bases; nucleotides not matched to a gene: 14. Germline CDR1 is SNHLY and CDR2 is FYNNEI. This CDR3 spans 15 amino acids. The CDR3: CASSDPAGLAGGYFF. DNA of the CDR3: TGTGCCAGCAGTGATCCGGCGGGTCTAGCGGGAGGCTACTTCTTC.

In this sample, this clone turned up a few times. The gene calls are TRBV5-4 and TRBJ2-5; 8 nucleotides line up with TRBD2. From germline, CDR1 is SGHNT and CDR2 YYREEE (reference sequence). This CDR3 spans 15 amino acids. The J segment lost 5 bases and the V segment lost 4 bases, leaving 10 bases of the junction unmatched. The CDR3 DNA sequence: TGTGCCAGCAGCCTCGACGGGGGGGCAGCGGAGACCCAGTACTTC. Residues: CASSLDGGAAETQYF.

The chain recombines TRBV7-2 with TRBJ2-7; the match to TRBD2 covers 13 bases. The V and J ends lost 5 bases and 5 bases, in that order; junction bases with no gene match: 9. CDR1 and CDR2 (germline): SGHTA, FQGNSA. The CDR3 contains 16 residues. The chain's CDR3 is CASSLRTSGSRNEQYF. The CDR3 region has the DNA TGTGCCAGCAGCCTACGGACTAGCGGGAGTAGGAACGAGCAGTACTTC. Looking up the rest from reference TRBV7-2 and TRBJ2-7 gives the full variable domain: GAGVSQSPSNKVTEKGKDVELRCDPISGHTALYWYRQSLGQGLEFLIYFQGNSAPDKSGLPSDRFSAERTGGSVSTLTIQRTQQEDSAVYLCASSLRTSGSRNEQYFGPGTRLTVT.

This rearrangement joins TRBV5-1 to TRBJ2-3; 8 nucleotides line up with TRBD1. Germline V gene data show CDR1 as SGHRS and CDR2 as YFSETQ. CDR3 length: 15 residues. V gave up 3 bases and J gave up 6 bases; unmatched junction bases: 9. CDR3 bases: TGCGCCAGCAGCTCTGGGGACAGGTCAGGGGATACGCAGTATTTT. Translating gives CASSSGDRSGDTQYF.

The chain has TRBV20-1 and TRBJ1-1; no definite D call. This CDR3 region has 11 residues. Germline CDR1 and CDR2: DFQATT and SNEGSKA (reference sequence). Trimming left V 6 bases short and J 7 bases short, with 12 bases between. CDR3 DNA: TGCAGTGCCCTAAGAGAGATTGAAGCTTTCTTT. The encoded protein is CSALREIEAFF.

This clone was seen a handful of times. This chain connects TRBV7-2 to TRBJ2-7, with D possibly TRBD1 on 6 matching bases. The V end was cut by 7 bases, the J end by 4 bases, with 20 bases between. The CDR3 has 15 residues. Per germline, CDR1 SGHTA and CDR2 FQGNSA. CDR3 protein: CASTQGFGIQYEQYF. The CDR3 DNA follows: TGTGCCAGCACACAGGGTTTTGGTATCCAGTACGAGCAGTACTTC.

This clone was recorded a few times. This sequence joins TRBV5-1 and TRBJ1-1; D might be TRBD1 (5 bases). V dropped 3 bases and J dropped 0 bases, with 9 bases sitting between them. CDR3 length: 14 residues. Germline loops: CDR1 SGHRS, CDR2 YFSETQ. In DNA, the CDR3 is TGCGCCAGCAGCTCAGGGTTTGTGAACACTGAAGCTTTCTTT. Translating gives CASSSGFVNTEAFF.

The chain joins TRBV13 to TRBJ2-1; 7 bases are a match to TRBD2. Germline CDR1 reads PRHDT; CDR2 reads FYEKMQ (reference sequence). This CDR3 is built from 14 residues. J gave up 6 bases and V 6 bases, and 8 bases lay outside the gene matches. CDR3 sequence reads: CASSLRGGSNEQFF. The CDR3 nucleotides read TGTGCCAGCAGTCTACGGGGAGGGTCCAATGAGCAGTTCTTC.

This clone came up a few times. This chain connects TRBV6-5 to TRBJ1-1; TRBD1 matches 7 bases. Germline lookup yields CDR1 MNHEY and CDR2 SVGAGI. The J segment lost 3 bases and the V segment lost 0 bases, leaving 4 bases of the junction unmatched. CDR3 size: 15 residues. CDR3 nucleotides: TGTGCCAGCAGTTACTCTCGACAGGGTTACACTGAAGCTTTCTTT. Amino acids: CASSYSRQGYTEAFF.

This sequence joins TRBV27 and TRBJ1-1, with D possibly TRBD1 on 6 matching bases. Germline assignment: CDR1 MNHEY and CDR2 SMNVEV (reference sequence). The germline V and J ends were trimmed by 4 bases and 7 bases, with 13 bases remaining between them. There are 13 residues in the CDR3. CDR3 DNA: TGTGCCAGCAGTTCCTCCGACAGGATTGAAGCTTTCTTT. Amino acid sequence: CASSSSDRIEAFF.

The chain uses TRBV5-4 and TRBJ2-2, with no clear D. The length of the CDR3 is 15 residues. Trimming left V 2 bases short and J 4 bases short, with 12 bases between. CDR1 and CDR2 (germline): SGHNT, YYREEE (reference sequence). CDR3 sequence reads: CASSFAHQITGELFF. CDR3 nucleotide sequence: TGTGCCAGCAGCTTCGCCCACCAGATCACCGGGGAGCTGTTTTTT. Variable domain in full (rest from reference TRBV5-4 and TRBJ2-2): ETGVTQSPTHLIKTRGQQVTLRCSSQSGHNTVSWYQQALGQGPQFIFQYYREEENGRGNFPPRFSGLQFPNYSSELNVNALELDDSALYLCASSFAHQITGELFFGEGSRLTVL.

The rearrangement links TRBV5-1 to TRBJ2-5; 10 nucleotides match TRBD2. The V gene's germline CDR1 is SGHRS and CDR2 YFSETQ. The CDR3 has 15 residues. The ends lost 6 bases at V and 2 bases at J; junction bases unmatched: 7. CDR3 sequence (DNA): TGCGCCAGCATGATAGCGGGAGGACTACAAGAGACCCAGTACTTC. The encoded protein is CASMIAGGLQETQYF.

This clone came up a few times. This chain links TRBV7-8 with TRBJ2-5, with 11 bases that match TRBD2. This CDR3 has 16 amino acids. The germline CDR1 and CDR2 sequences are SGHVS and FQNEAQ. V trimming: 5 bases; J trimming: 2 bases; junction bases outside the gene matches: 7. The CDR3 is CASSPGGTSGQETQYF. CDR3 DNA sequence: TGTGCCAGCAGCCCGGGCGGGACTAGCGGACAAGAGACCCAGTACTTC.

Notes on this clone: Distinct nucleotide sequences in the sample also encode this CDR3. The J gene is TRBJ2-3, the V gene TRBV28, with TRBD1 as a possible D gene (6 bases). Germline loops: CDR1 MDHEN, CDR2 SYDVKM. This CDR3 is 13 amino acids long. V was clipped by 5 bases and J by 1 base, with 7 bases between them. The CDR3 reads CASSAGGTDTQYF. The CDR3 DNA is TGTGCCAGCAGTGCAGGGGGCACAGATACGCAGTATTTT.

V is TRBV28 and J is TRBJ1-1; no reliable D call. Germline CDR1 MDHEN, CDR2 SYDVKM. V lost 10 bases and J 3 bases, leaving 6 bases between the germline ends. The CDR3 has 10 residues. DNA for the CDR3: TGTGCCACCCAGTACACTGAAGCTTTCTTT. Translated, it gives CATQYTEAFF.

This clone has only a few counts. This sequence joins TRBV28 and TRBJ2-7, with D maybe TRBD2 (5 bases). V gave up 2 bases and J gave up 3 bases, with 8 bases separating them. CDR1 MDHEN and CDR2 SYDVKM come from the germline V gene. The CDR3 runs 13 residues. CDR3 sequence (DNA): TGTGCCAGCAGTTTAGTCGCGGGCTACGAGCAGTACTTC. It yields the protein CASSLVAGYEQYF.